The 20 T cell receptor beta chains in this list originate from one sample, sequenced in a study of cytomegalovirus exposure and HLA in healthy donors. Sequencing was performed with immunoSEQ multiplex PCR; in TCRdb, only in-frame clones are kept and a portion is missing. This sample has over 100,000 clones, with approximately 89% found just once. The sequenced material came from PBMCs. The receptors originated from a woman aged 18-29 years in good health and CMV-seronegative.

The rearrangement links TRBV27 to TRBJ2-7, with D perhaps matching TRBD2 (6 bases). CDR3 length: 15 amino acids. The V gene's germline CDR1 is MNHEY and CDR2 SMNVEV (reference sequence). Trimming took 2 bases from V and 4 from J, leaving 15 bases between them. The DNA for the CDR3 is TGTGCCAGCAGTTTAATAGAAGGAGGGTTTTACGAGCAGTACTTC. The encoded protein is CASSLIEGGFYEQYF.

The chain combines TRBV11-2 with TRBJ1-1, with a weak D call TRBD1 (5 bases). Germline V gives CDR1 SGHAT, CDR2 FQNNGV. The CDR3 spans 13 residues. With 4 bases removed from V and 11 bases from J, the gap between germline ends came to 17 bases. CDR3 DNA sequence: TGTGCCAGCAGCTCAACTAATCGGGGGAAGGCTTTCTTT. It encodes CASSSTNRGKAFF.

CDR3 sequence: CASSRPGGLGETQYF. The CDR3 DNA sequence: TGTGCCAGCAGTAGGCCAGGGGGGCTAGGGGAGACCCAGTACTTC. The chain uses TRBV6-5 and TRBJ2-5; D is perhaps TRBD1 (7 bases). Trimming removed 5 bases from V and 5 bases from J, with 18 bases in between. The CDR3 runs 15 residues. Germline CDR1 is MNHEY and CDR2 is SVGAGI.

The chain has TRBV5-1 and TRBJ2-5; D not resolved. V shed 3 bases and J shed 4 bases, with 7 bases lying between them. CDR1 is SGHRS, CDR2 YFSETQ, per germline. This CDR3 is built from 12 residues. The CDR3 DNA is TGCGCCAGCAGCTACGCCGGAGAGACCCAGTACTTC. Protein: CASSYAGETQYF.

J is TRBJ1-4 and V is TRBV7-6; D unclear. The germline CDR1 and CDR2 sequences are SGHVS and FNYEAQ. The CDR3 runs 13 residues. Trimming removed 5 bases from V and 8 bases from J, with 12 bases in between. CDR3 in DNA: TGTGCCAGCAGCCCGGGGAGGGTCGAAAAACTGTTTTTT. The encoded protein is CASSPGRVEKLFF. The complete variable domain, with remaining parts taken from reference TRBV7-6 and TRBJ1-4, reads GAGVSQSPRYKVTKRGQDVALRCDPISGHVSLYWYRQALGQGPEFLTYFNYEAQQDKSGLPNDRFSAERPEGSISTLTIQRTEQRDSAMYRCASSPGRVEKLFFGSGTQLSVL.

The CDR3 region is CASSSGPTVKNTDTQYF. CDR3 nucleotides: TGTGCCAGCAGCTCGGGCCCGACAGTTAAGAACACAGATACGCAGTATTTT. This chain uses TRBV5-6 with TRBJ2-3; D might be TRBD1 (5 bases). V was pared by 3 bases and J by 2 bases, with 19 bases between. The CDR3 length is 17 residues. Germline CDR1 and CDR2: SGHDT and YYEEEE.

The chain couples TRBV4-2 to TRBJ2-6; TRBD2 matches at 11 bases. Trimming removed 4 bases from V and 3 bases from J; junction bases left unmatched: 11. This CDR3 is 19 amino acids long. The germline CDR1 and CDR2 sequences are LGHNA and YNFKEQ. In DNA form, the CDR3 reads TGTGCCAGCAGCCGCGACCCAGCTAGCGGGGGGTATGGGGCCAACGTCCTGACTTTC. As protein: CASSRDPASGGYGANVLTF.

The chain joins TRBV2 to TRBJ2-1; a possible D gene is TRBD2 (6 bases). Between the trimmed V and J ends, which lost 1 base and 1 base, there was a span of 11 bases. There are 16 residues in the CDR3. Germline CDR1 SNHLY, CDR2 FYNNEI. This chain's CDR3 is CASSEVGGISYNEQFF. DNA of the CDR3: TGTGCCAGCAGTGAAGTTGGAGGGATTTCCTACAATGAGCAGTTCTTC.

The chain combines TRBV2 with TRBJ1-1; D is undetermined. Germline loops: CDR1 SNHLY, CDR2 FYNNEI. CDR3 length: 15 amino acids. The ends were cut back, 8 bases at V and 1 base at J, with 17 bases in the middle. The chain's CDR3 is CASHAAEEPNTEAFF. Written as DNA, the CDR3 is TGTGCCAGCCATGCGGCGGAAGAGCCGAACACTGAAGCTTTCTTT.

CDR3 sequence: CASSSARDRPYEQYF. In DNA, the CDR3 is TGTGCCAGCAGCTCCGCCCGGGACAGGCCCTACGAGCAGTACTTC. J is TRBJ2-7 and V is TRBV7-9; 8 bases agree with TRBD1. Germline trimming cut 4 bases from V and 2 bases from J; bases unmatched to any gene: 7. Germline V gives CDR1 SEHNR, CDR2 FQNEAQ (reference sequence). The CDR3 is 15 residues long.

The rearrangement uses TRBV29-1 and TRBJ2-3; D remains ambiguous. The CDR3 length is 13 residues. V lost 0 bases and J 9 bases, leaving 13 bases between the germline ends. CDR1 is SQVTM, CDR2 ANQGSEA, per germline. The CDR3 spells CSVEEGAASTQYF. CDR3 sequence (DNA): TGCAGCGTTGAAGAAGGCGCGGCGAGCACGCAGTATTTT.

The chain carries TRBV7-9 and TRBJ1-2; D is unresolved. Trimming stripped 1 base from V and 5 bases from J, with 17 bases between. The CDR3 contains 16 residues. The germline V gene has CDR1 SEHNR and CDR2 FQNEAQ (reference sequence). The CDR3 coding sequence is TGTGCCAGCAGCTTAGGCCGATTAATTACTGAGTATGGCTACACCTTC. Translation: CASSLGRLITEYGYTF. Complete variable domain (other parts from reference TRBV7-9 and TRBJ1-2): DTGVSQNPRHKITKRGQNVTFRCDPISEHNRLYWYRQTLGQGPEFLTYFQNEAQLEKSRLLSDRFSAERPKGSFSTLEIQRTEQGDSAMYLCASSLGRLITEYGYTFGSGTRLTVV.

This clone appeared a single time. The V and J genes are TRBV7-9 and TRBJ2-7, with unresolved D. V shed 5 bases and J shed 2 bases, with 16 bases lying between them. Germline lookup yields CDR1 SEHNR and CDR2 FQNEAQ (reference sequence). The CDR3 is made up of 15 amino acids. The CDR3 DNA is TGTGCCAGCAGCCACGTTCCAATAGGAGCCTACGAGCAGTACTTC. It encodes CASSHVPIGAYEQYF.

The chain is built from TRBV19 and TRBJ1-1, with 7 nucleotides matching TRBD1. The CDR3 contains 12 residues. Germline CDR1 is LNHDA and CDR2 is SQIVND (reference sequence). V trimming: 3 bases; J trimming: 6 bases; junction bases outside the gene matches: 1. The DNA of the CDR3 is TGTGCCAGTAGTATGGGACAGCCTGAAGCTTTCTTT. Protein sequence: CASSMGQPEAFF.

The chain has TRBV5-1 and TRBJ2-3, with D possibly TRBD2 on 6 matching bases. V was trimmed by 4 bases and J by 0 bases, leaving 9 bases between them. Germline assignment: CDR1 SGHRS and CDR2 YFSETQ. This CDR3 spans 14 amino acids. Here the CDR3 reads CASSPGASTDTQYF. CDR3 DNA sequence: TGCGCCAGCAGCCCGGGAGCTAGCACAGATACGCAGTATTTT.

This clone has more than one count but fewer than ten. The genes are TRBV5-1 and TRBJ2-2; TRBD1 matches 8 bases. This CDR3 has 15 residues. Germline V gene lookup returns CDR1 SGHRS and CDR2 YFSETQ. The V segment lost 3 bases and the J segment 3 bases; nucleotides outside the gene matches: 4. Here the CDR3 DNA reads TGCGCCAGCAGCTGGCCACAGGGGGACACCGGGGAGCTGTTTTTT. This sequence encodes CASSWPQGDTGELFF.

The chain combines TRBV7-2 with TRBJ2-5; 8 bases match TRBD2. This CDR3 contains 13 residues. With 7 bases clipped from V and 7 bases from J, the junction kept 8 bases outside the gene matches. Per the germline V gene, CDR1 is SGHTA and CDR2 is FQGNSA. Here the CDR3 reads CASNGGAPGTQYF. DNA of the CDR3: TGTGCCAGCAACGGGGGGGCTCCGGGGACCCAGTACTTC.

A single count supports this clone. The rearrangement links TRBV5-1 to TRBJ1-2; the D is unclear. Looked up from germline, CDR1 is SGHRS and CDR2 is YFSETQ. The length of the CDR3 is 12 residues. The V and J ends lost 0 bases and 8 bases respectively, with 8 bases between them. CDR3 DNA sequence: TGCGCCAGCAGCTTGGGAGTAAACGGCTACACCTTC. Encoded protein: CASSLGVNGYTF.

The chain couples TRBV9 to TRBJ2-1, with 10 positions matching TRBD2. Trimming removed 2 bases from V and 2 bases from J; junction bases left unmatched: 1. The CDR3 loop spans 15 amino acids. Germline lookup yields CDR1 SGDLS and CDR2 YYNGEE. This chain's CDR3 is CASSVGTSAYNEQFF. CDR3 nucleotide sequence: TGTGCCAGCAGCGTGGGGACTAGCGCCTACAATGAGCAGTTCTTC.

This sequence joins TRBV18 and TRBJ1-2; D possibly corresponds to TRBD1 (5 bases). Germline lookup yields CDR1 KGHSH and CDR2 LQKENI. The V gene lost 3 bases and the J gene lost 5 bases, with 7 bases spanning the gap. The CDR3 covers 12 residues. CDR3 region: CASSPDMYGYTF. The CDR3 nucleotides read TGTGCCAGCTCACCGGACATGTATGGCTACACCTTC.